The text below deals with one TCR beta chain. The sample originates from a study of blood T cells in healthy people across ages. For the second PCR, which ran for roughly 7 to 11 cycles, a sample-barcoded 5' primer and a J-beta primer mix were used. MiXCR was run by TCRdb on the 5' RACE reads, yielding one entry per CDR3 protein. The top ten hold 25% to 35% of the sample, which has around 800,000 distinct CDR3 sequences, approximately 59% seen once. In germline, CDR1 is DFQATT, CDR2 SNEGSKA (reference sequence). The germline V and J ends were trimmed by 8 bases and 5 bases, with 14 bases remaining between them. The CDR3 is 12 amino acids.

The sequence was obtained from a young man in good health. Specimen: blood. The J gene is TRBJ2-3, the V gene TRBV20-1; D is possibly TRBD1 (5 bases). The chain's CDR3 is CSSAGPQDTQYF. The CDR3, as DNA: TGCAGTTCTGCAGGGCCACAAGATACGCAGTATTTT.